The 20 T cell receptor beta chains below were found in one sample sequenced in a study of T cells in tuberculosis. This table comes from immunoSEQ multiplex PCR, and its TCRdb copy is limited to in-frame clones, with some not included. The sample has about 24,000 clones, roughly 95% seen once. The sample comprised PBMCs. Every receptor here comes from a donor between 5 and 29 years old with latent tuberculosis or without tuberculosis infection.

The gene calls are TRBV9 and TRBJ1-3; D ambiguous. V lost 0 bases and J lost 4, with 14 bases in between. Germline V gene data show CDR1 as SGDLS and CDR2 as YYNGEE. The CDR3 length is 16 residues. Here the CDR3 DNA reads TGTGCCAGCAGCGTAGCGGGAAGGGCTGTAGGAAACACCATATATTTT. It encodes CASSVAGRAVGNTIYF.

This clone has a single count. The chain is built from TRBV6-5 and TRBJ1-1; D not resolved. The germline CDR1 and CDR2 sequences are MNHEY and SVGAGI. Trimming left V 6 bases short and J 11 bases short, with 16 bases between. The CDR3 consists of 12 residues. CDR3 in DNA: TGTGCCAGCAGCCACCGGGAAAGAGGCGCTTTCTTT. Encoded protein: CASSHRERGAFF.

This chain links TRBV18 with TRBJ1-2, with a tentative D call TRBD1 (5 bases). CDR3 length: 15 amino acids. CDR1 is KGHSH, CDR2 LQKENI, per germline. Trimming shortened V by 3 bases and J by 1 base, and 12 bases separated the two germline ends. In DNA, the CDR3 is TGTGCCAGCTCACCCGAGACAGATTTTAACTATGGCTACACCTTC. This encodes CASSPETDFNYGYTF. The whole variable domain, remainder taken from reference TRBV18 and TRBJ1-2, is NAGVMQNPRHLVRRRGQEARLRCSPMKGHSHVYWYRQLPEEGLKFMVYLQKENIIDESGMPKERFSAEFPKEGPSILRIQQVVRGDSAAYFCASSPETDFNYGYTFGSGTRLTVV.

The chain uses TRBV12-5 and TRBJ1-1; D unresolved. This CDR3 has 14 amino acids. Trimming stripped 5 bases from V and 4 bases from J, with 14 bases between. Germline V gene sequence: CDR1 LGHNT, CDR2 FRNRAP. In DNA form, the CDR3 reads TGTGCTAGTGGTCCGCGTGAGGTTTGCACTGAAGCTTTCTTT. The encoded protein is CASGPREVCTEAFF.

The rearrangement links TRBV27 to TRBJ1-4; TRBD1 matches at 10 bases. Germline V gene lookup returns CDR1 MNHEY and CDR2 SMNVEV (reference sequence). V lost 5 bases to trimming and J lost 2 bases; unmatched junction nucleotides: 8. The CDR3 has 17 amino acids. The CDR3, as DNA: TGTGCCAGCAGTCCCCGGGACAGGGGACTGACTAATGAAAAACTGTTTTTT. Translating gives CASSPRDRGLTNEKLFF.

This chain uses TRBV9 with TRBJ2-5; 9 bases map to TRBD2. This CDR3 comprises 15 residues. Trimming removed 3 bases from V and 2 bases from J; junction bases left unmatched: 5. The germline CDR1 and CDR2 sequences are SGDLS and YYNGEE. The CDR3 sequence: CASSEVGLAQETQYF. The DNA for the CDR3 is TGTGCCAGCAGCGAGGTGGGACTAGCTCAAGAGACCCAGTACTTC.

This clone was observed once. The V call is TRBV11-2, the J call TRBJ1-2; D unclear. The CDR3 runs to 16 residues. CDR1 SGHAT and CDR2 FQNNGV come from the germline V gene. V was shortened by 5 bases and J by 0 bases, with 16 bases between the two germline ends. Written as DNA, the CDR3 is TGTGCCAGCAGCCGTACCCGATTAGACACTAACTATGGCTACACCTTC. It yields the protein CASSRTRLDTNYGYTF.

DNA for the CDR3: TGTGCCAGCAGCTTGGTTGGGGGGGACACTGAAGCTTTCTTT. This codes for CASSLVGGDTEAFF. V gene TRBV5-6 combines with J gene TRBJ1-1; a possible D gene is TRBD1 (5 bases). V was cut by 0 bases and J by 3 bases, with 9 bases left in between. This CDR3 region has 14 residues. CDR1 and CDR2 (germline): SGHDT, YYEEEE.

The rearrangement joins TRBV19 to TRBJ1-5; 10 bases fit TRBD1. The germline gives CDR1 LNHDA, CDR2 SQIVND (reference sequence). The CDR3 extends over 15 amino acids. After removal of 6 bases from V and 3 bases from J, the junction contained 5 bases not matched to a gene. The CDR3 region has the DNA TGTGCCAGTAGAGGCGGGACAGGGGACAATCAGCCCCAGCATTTT. Translation: CASRGGTGDNQPQHF.

J is TRBJ1-1 and V is TRBV6-4; weak D call: TRBD1 (5 bases). CDR3 length: 13 amino acids. Per the germline V gene, CDR1 is MRHNA and CDR2 is SNTAGT. Trimming shortened V by 5 bases and J by 0 bases, and 7 bases separated the two germline ends. This chain's CDR3 is CASSTGLNTEAFF. The CDR3 DNA sequence: TGTGCCAGCAGTACAGGCCTGAACACTGAAGCTTTCTTT.

This clone was observed once. The V and J genes are TRBV5-1 and TRBJ2-2, with 7 nucleotides matching TRBD1. Germline V gene data show CDR1 as SGHRS and CDR2 as YFSETQ. V dropped 2 bases and J dropped 4; count of bases not matched to a gene: 8. This CDR3 is 16 amino acids long. The CDR3 nucleotides read TGCGCCAGCAGCTTAGGCCCCAGGGGGAGCACCGGGGAGCTGTTTTTT. Protein product: CASSLGPRGSTGELFF.

This clone was observed a single time. The chain couples TRBV23-1 to TRBJ2-7, with 9 bases matching TRBD1. TRBV23-1 has ORF status, its function being uncertain. The CDR3 totals 16 residues. J gave up 3 bases and V 4 bases, and 10 bases lay outside the gene matches. CDR3 sequence reads: CASSPSRGGQGYEQYV. In nucleotides, the CDR3 is TGCGCCAGCAGTCCTTCCAGAGGGGGACAGGGCTACGAGCAGTACGTC.

This chain uses TRBV5-6 with TRBJ1-2; unclear D gene. CDR1 is SGHDT and CDR2 is YYEEEE in the germline V gene. The CDR3 runs 13 residues. The V gene lost 5 bases and the J gene lost 6 bases, with 14 bases spanning the gap. The CDR3: CASSYSGNDGYTF. In DNA, the CDR3 is TGTGCCAGCAGTTATTCGGGAAACGATGGCTACACCTTC.

This clone was seen just once. The V and J genes are TRBV11-2 and TRBJ2-2; no reliable D call. Looked up from germline, CDR1 is SGHAT and CDR2 is FQNNGV. Trimming cost V 0 bases and J 6 bases, with 11 bases left between them. The CDR3 length is 15 residues. The CDR3 here is CASSLEGLGSGELFF. The CDR3 DNA reads as TGTGCCAGCAGCTTAGAAGGCCTAGGATCCGGGGAGCTGTTTTTT.

In nucleotides, the CDR3 is TGTGCCAGTAGTATCGGGACAGTCAACACCGGGGAGCTGTTTTTT. Amino acid sequence: CASSIGTVNTGELFF. The chain carries TRBV19 and TRBJ2-2; 7 nucleotides align to TRBD1. CDR1 and CDR2 from the germline V gene are LNHDA and SQIVND (reference sequence). The CDR3 covers 15 residues. Germline trimming cut 3 bases from V and 2 bases from J; bases unmatched to any gene: 3.

The genes are TRBV29-1 and TRBJ1-2; D gene uncertain. The germline V gene has CDR1 SQVTM and CDR2 ANQGSEA. This CDR3 has 10 residues. Trimming pared 7 bases from V and 5 bases from J, leaving 8 bases between. CDR3 sequence (DNA): TGCAGCGCCAAACATTATGGCTACACCTTC. Translating gives CSAKHYGYTF.

The CDR3 protein is CASSTRQGMNTEAFF. The CDR3 coding sequence is TGTGCCAGCAGCACCCGACAGGGTATGAACACTGAAGCTTTCTTT. This sequence joins TRBV9 and TRBJ1-1; TRBD1 agrees at 7 bases. CDR1 is SGDLS and CDR2 is YYNGEE in the germline V gene. The junction had 6 bases not matched to a gene; V was cut back by 4 bases and J by 0 bases. The CDR3 spans 15 residues.

The chain carries TRBV6-1 and TRBJ2-7, with TRBD1 matching 9 bases. Unmatched junction bases numbered 2, after V lost 8 bases and J lost 0 bases. The CDR3 contains 13 residues. The V gene's germline CDR1 is MNHNS and CDR2 SASEGT. The CDR3 sequence is CASAGQGSYEQYV. The CDR3 DNA follows: TGTGCCAGCGCGGGACAGGGCTCCTACGAGCAGTACGTC.

V usage is TRBV6-1 and J usage is TRBJ1-1; no reliable D call. This CDR3 comprises 11 residues. Deletions cut 8 bases from V and 6 bases from J, with 10 bases between. CDR1 MNHNS and CDR2 SASEGT come from the germline V gene. CDR3 residues: CASRYRAEAFF. CDR3 in DNA: TGTGCCAGCCGATACCGGGCTGAAGCTTTCTTT.

The V call is TRBV19, the J call TRBJ1-3; no clear D. This CDR3 is built from 14 residues. Germline V gives CDR1 LNHDA, CDR2 SQIVND (reference sequence). V gave up 3 bases and J gave up 0 bases, with 6 bases separating them. The CDR3 spells CASSIRDSGNTIYF. In nucleotides, the CDR3 is TGTGCCAGTAGTATCCGAGACTCTGGAAACACCATATATTTT.